This TCR beta chain was recovered during a study of blood T cell repertoires in COVID-19 (dated by TCRdb to about 2020). As for the study more broadly: Samples from collaborators originated in the United States, Italy and Spain and spanned both the acute and convalescent phases of COVID-19. HLA class I and class II types, where available, came from metadata supplied by the sample provider rather than from assay-based typing. Samples came from the ongoing ImmuneRACE study (first 160 participants) plus 1,254 subjects from 6 global collaborators. The prospective study material was composed of cDNA or gDNA derived from T cells, B-cell-depleted T cells, or PBMCs. The repertoires were released in a freely available public database meant as a resource for research on the immune response to SARS-CoV-2. Deeply sampled blood TCRbeta repertoires from subjects exposed to, actively infected with, or recovered from COVID-19 were included in the dataset. Sample metadata almost always included a de-identified subject ID, COVID-19 status, age in years and sex. What the work shows at the level of the full study, not this receptor alone: Clinical and demographic metadata were provided uncurated, with the amount varying by source and participant.

TCRbeta CDR3 regions were amplified from genomic DNA by means of the immunoSEQ Assay, a bias-controlled multiplex PCR. The study's processing was this. The number of nucleated cells in each sample was estimated by amplification of reference gene primers within the assay. To quantify the absolute abundance of each unique TCRbeta CDR3 rearrangement, sequence reads were collapsed and filtered. For each sample, productive Simpson clonality was calculated by taking the square root of Simpson's diversity index across productive rearrangements. The table comes from immuneACCESS by way of TCRdb, which keeps in-frame sequences with V and J called. Part of the clones is missing from these tables; in studies checked, under half for an unresolved V gene and the rest for unknown reasons. From that table come the V and J calls and clone size; the DNA was used to work out D and trimming. The sample yields tens of thousands of clones; about four fifths were counted once. About an eighth of the sample belongs to the ten largest clones.

A word on this clone: Its antigen has not been determined. Base qualities are missing; no much larger clone stands one base away.

One collaborating source in Seattle enrolled patients while the patients were actively infected and followed the patients over time throughout the course of disease. Whole blood was collected in K2EDTA tubes by collaborating institutions according to the institutions' own protocols. For TCRbeta analysis, collaborators shipped samples as frozen whole blood, isolated PBMCs, or DNA extracted from either of those sample types. As encoded in the germline V gene, CDR1 is KGHSH while CDR2 is LQKENI. Measured from the cysteine to the phenylalanine, the CDR3 is 14 residues long. CDR3 DNA is the only sequence kept; it has 42 bases, read in frame from the first base. V is shortened by 5 bases, J by 6 bases, and the region joining them spans 16 bases.

Sequencing was done on a sample of peripheral blood. The chain is assembled from TRBV18 and TRBJ1-1, with the D gene not clear enough to name. This TCR was sampled from a man over 45 with COVID-19, enrolled during active disease. The CDR3 has the sequence CASSTRTDGAEAFF. The nucleotides are TGTGCCAGCTCAACACGGACTGACGGCGCTGAAGCTTTCTTT.